These 30 T cell receptor beta chains were sequenced from one sample in a study of vaccination and CD4 T cells after COVID-19 (dated by TCRdb to between 2021 and 2023). What the treatment or condition label conveys for this sample: approximately nine-day PBMC culture with coronavirus spike peptide pools or control peptides (ViraFEST assay). To prepare the library, PCR was applied. These reads were obtained on an Illumina iSeq 100. At the Johns Hopkins FTIC core, DNA from the cultured CD4+ T cells underwent TCR sequencing with the Oncomine TCR Beta short-read assay. TCRdb passed the public sequencing reads through fastp at Q25 and MiXCR, retaining productive beta sequences. Identical CDR3 proteins give one entry, which carries the most common genes and DNA. The sample contains about 15,000 distinct CDR3 sequences, about 26% of them found a single time. The ten largest clones take up about 24% of the sample.

No antigens are known for them. The sequencing sample was made of cultured CD4+ T cells from blood. The receptor set was obtained from a human donor with COVID-19.

Points on this clonotype: With a much larger clone just one base away, this may be a read error. The chain carries TRBV19 and TRBJ1-1; D is ambiguous. Germline V gene data show CDR1 as LNHDA and CDR2 as SQIVND (reference sequence). The CDR3 sequence is 13 residues long. CDR3 loop: CASTLSFNTGAFF. The CDR3 region has the DNA TGTGCCAGTACCTTGTCGTTTAACACTGGAGCTTTCTTT.

This chain's CDR3 is CASSEEALSGANVLTF. In nucleotides, the CDR3 is TGTGCCAGCAGTGAAGAGGCCCTCTCTGGGGCCAACGTCCTGACTTTC. This sequence joins TRBV6-1 and TRBJ2-6; D unresolved. V was clipped by 1 base and J by 0 bases, with 7 bases between them. The CDR3 consists of 16 residues. The germline V gene encodes CDR1 MNHNS and CDR2 SASEGT.

This clonotype has just a few counts. The gene calls are TRBV20-1 and TRBJ2-7; TRBD1 matches at 9 bases. Germline loops: CDR1 DFQATT, CDR2 SNEGSKA (reference sequence). V gave up 3 bases and J gave up 5 bases; unmatched junction bases: 5. The CDR3 is made up of 13 amino acids. The CDR3 sequence: CSARGQGLHEQYF. The DNA for the CDR3 is TGCAGTGCTAGGGGACAGGGCCTCCACGAGCAGTACTTC.

The rearrangement links TRBV19 to TRBJ2-2, with 9 bases identical to TRBD1. Germline V gene data show CDR1 as LNHDA and CDR2 as SQIVND (reference sequence). With V trimmed by 8 bases and J by 6 bases, 10 bases remained unmatched. This CDR3 has 15 amino acids. CDR3 amino acids: CASFPGQGVSGELFF. DNA of the CDR3: TGTGCCAGTTTTCCGGGACAGGGCGTATCCGGGGAGCTGTTTTTT.

In its sample, this clonotype was seen a few times. The V and J genes are TRBV5-1 and TRBJ2-5; the D call may be TRBD1 or TRBD2 (5 bases each). The V gene's germline CDR1 is SGHRS and CDR2 YFSETQ. Trimming took off 0 bases at V and 1 base at J, with 7 bases between the two ends. This CDR3 has 14 amino acids. The CDR3 sequence: CASSLAGGQETQYF. The CDR3 coding sequence is TGCGCCAGCAGCTTGGCTGGGGGCCAAGAGACCCAGTACTTC.

Comment on this clonotype: The germline gene is not matched at one end of the junction; a read error may be the cause. The chain is built from TRBV6-5 and TRBJ2-7, with TRBD2 matching over 11 bases. From germline, CDR1 is MNHEY and CDR2 SVGAGI. The CDR3 covers 15 residues. The CDR3: CASSYRLAGLYGQYF. CDR3 nucleotide sequence: TGTGCCAGCAGTTACCGACTAGCGGGGCTCTACGGGCAGTACTTC.

The chain couples TRBV10-2 to TRBJ2-3; D possibly corresponds to TRBD2 (7 bases). V gave up 6 bases and J gave up 1 base, with 14 bases separating them. The CDR3 contains 15 residues. Germline CDR1 is WSHSY and CDR2 is SAAADI. CDR3 nucleotides: TGCGCCAGCAGGCCCGGAGGGGGGGGCACAGATACGCAGTATTTT. Translating it yields CASRPGGGGTDTQYF.

J is TRBJ1-6 and V is TRBV28; no clear D gene. CDR1 MDHEN and CDR2 SYDVKM come from the germline V gene. The CDR3 runs 13 residues. Trimming took off 6 bases at V and 6 bases at J, with 9 bases between the two ends. The DNA of the CDR3 is TGTGCCAGCAGACGGAAAGTTAATTCACCCCTCCACTTT. Residues: CASRRKVNSPLHF.

This clonotype was seen more than once but under ten times. V is TRBV11-3 and J is TRBJ2-7; 8 bases are a match to TRBD1. V shed 0 bases and J 6 bases; nucleotides not matched to a gene: 10. CDR1 is SGHNT and CDR2 is YENEEA in the germline V gene. The CDR3 runs to 16 residues. The CDR3 loop reads CASSLECRTGRCEQYF. The CDR3 bases are TGTGCCAGCAGCTTAGAATGTAGGACAGGGAGATGCGAGCAGTACTTC.

The chain carries TRBV7-6 and TRBJ2-2; D not resolved. The CDR3 sequence is 13 residues long. V shed 2 bases and J shed 6 bases, with 7 bases lying between them. Germline V gene sequence: CDR1 SGHVS, CDR2 FNYEAQ. The CDR3 DNA sequence: TGTGCCAGCAGCTTAACGAGGCCCGGGGAGCTGTTTTTT. This sequence encodes CASSLTRPGELFF.

This clonotype was found a few times. The chain uses TRBV7-2 and TRBJ2-3; the match to TRBD2 covers 8 bases. This CDR3 is 15 amino acids long. CDR1 SGHTA and CDR2 FQGNSA come from the germline V gene. V lost 2 bases and J lost 1; bases outside the gene matches: 2. The CDR3 loop is CASSLLAGGTDTQYF. In DNA form, the CDR3 reads TGTGCCAGCAGCTTACTAGCGGGCGGCACAGATACGCAGTATTTT.

This chain connects TRBV12-5 to TRBJ1-1; D unresolved. This CDR3 has 13 amino acids. Germline V gives CDR1 LGHNT, CDR2 FRNRAP. Trimming left V 2 bases short and J 2 bases short, with 6 bases between. The CDR3 loop reads CASGLIVNTEAFF. CDR3 DNA: TGTGCTAGTGGTTTGATAGTAAACACTGAAGCTTTCTTT.

This clonotype showed up just a few times. The chain employs TRBV20-1 and TRBJ1-6; 8 nucleotides agree with TRBD1. In germline, CDR1 is DFQATT, CDR2 SNEGSKA (reference sequence). With 2 bases clipped from V and 0 bases from J, the junction kept 9 bases outside the gene matches. The CDR3 spans 18 residues. CDR3 amino acids: CSARQRGDRSSYNSPLHF. The DNA for the CDR3 is TGCAGTGCTAGACAAAGGGGGGACAGGAGCTCCTATAATTCACCCCTCCACTTT.

V gene TRBV7-2 combines with J gene TRBJ2-5; no clear D gene. Between the trimmed V and J ends, which lost 5 bases and 7 bases, there was a span of 17 bases. The CDR3 is made up of 14 amino acids. Germline CDR1 is SGHTA and CDR2 is FQGNSA. The CDR3 nucleotides are TGTGCCAGCAGCCCGATGGTAGGTTCGGGGACCCAGTACTTC. Translation gives CASSPMVGSGTQYF.

This clonotype was found a few times. This chain connects TRBV28 to TRBJ1-1; D call uncertain. This CDR3 contains 14 residues. CDR1 and CDR2 from the germline V gene are MDHEN and SYDVKM. V gave up 7 bases and J gave up 1 base, with 13 bases separating them. The CDR3, as DNA: TGTGCCAGCATCCCCCCTCGACAGAACACTGAAGCTTTCTTT. Protein: CASIPPRQNTEAFF.

The V gene is TRBV7-9, the J gene TRBJ1-5; no definite D call. Trimming took 2 bases from V and 4 from J, leaving 3 bases between them. In germline, CDR1 is SEHNR, CDR2 FQNEAQ (reference sequence). The CDR3 sequence is 12 residues long. The CDR3 reads CASSLPNQPQHF. CDR3 DNA sequence: TGTGCCAGCAGCTTACCTAATCAGCCCCAGCATTTT.

This rearrangement joins TRBV27 to TRBJ2-6; TRBD2 matches 10 bases. This CDR3 comprises 18 residues. CDR1 and CDR2 from the germline V gene are MNHEY and SMNVEV (reference sequence). The junction had 6 bases not matched to a gene; V was cut back by 4 bases and J by 0 bases. The CDR3 reads CASSSLAGAASGANVLTF. The CDR3 DNA reads TGTGCCAGCAGTTCTCTAGCGGGGGCCGCCTCTGGGGCCAACGTCCTGACTTTC.

This clonotype turned up a few times. The CDR3 reads CSARDRVGVDTQYF. The CDR3 DNA follows: TGCAGTGCTAGAGATCGGGTAGGGGTGGATACGCAGTATTTT. The chain has TRBV20-1 and TRBJ2-3, with a tentative D call TRBD1 (5 bases). Trimming left V 0 bases short and J 6 bases short, with 13 bases between. There are 14 residues in the CDR3. Germline V gives CDR1 DFQATT, CDR2 SNEGSKA (reference sequence).

Only a few counts were recorded for this clonotype. The V and J genes are TRBV9 and TRBJ2-4; unclear D gene. This CDR3 has 14 amino acids. V was clipped by 3 bases and J by 8 bases, with 15 bases between them. Germline-derived CDR1 and CDR2 are SGDLS and YYNGEE. DNA of the CDR3: TGTGCCAGCAGCGCCCAAGTGAGTACGGACATTCAGTACTTC. It yields the protein CASSAQVSTDIQYF.

This clonotype has a handful of counts. The chain has TRBV12-3 or TRBV12-4 and TRBJ2-3; 9 bases are a match to TRBD2. CDR3 length: 16 amino acids. Trimming took 5 bases from V and 2 from J; bases not matched to a gene: 8. The CDR3 region is CASSPRLAANTDTQYF. CDR3 DNA: TGTGCCAGCAGTCCTAGACTAGCGGCCAACACAGATACGCAGTATTTT.

As for this clonotype: The junction and the germline gene differ at one end; a read error may be behind it. The rearrangement links TRBV27 to TRBJ2-2; 10 bases match TRBD1. Germline V gene data show CDR1 as MNHEY and CDR2 as SMNVEV (reference sequence). This CDR3 spans 16 amino acids. CDR3 nucleotide sequence: TGTGCCGGCAGAAGAGGGACAGGGGCTAACACCGGGGAGCTGTTTTTT. It translates to CAGRRGTGANTGELFF.

In its sample, this clonotype was seen a few times. The chain links TRBV5-1 to TRBJ2-2; 11 bases line up with TRBD2. The J segment lost 0 bases and the V segment lost 4 bases, leaving 11 bases of the junction unmatched. The CDR3 runs 19 residues. Germline V gives CDR1 SGHRS, CDR2 YFSETQ. CDR3 residues: CASSRFTSGGVANTGELFF. In DNA form, the CDR3 reads TGCGCCAGCAGCCGATTCACTAGCGGGGGAGTCGCGAACACCGGGGAGCTGTTTTTT.

The rearrangement uses TRBV28 and TRBJ1-1; D gene uncertain. Trimming left V 4 bases short and J 6 bases short, with 6 bases between. This CDR3 spans 11 amino acids. Germline V lookup: CDR1 MDHEN, CDR2 SYDVKM. The CDR3 DNA reads as TGTGCCAGCAGTTGGACTGCTGAAGCTTTCTTT. Its translation is CASSWTAEAFF.

The J gene is TRBJ2-5, the V gene TRBV7-8; D is perhaps TRBD2 (5 bases). Deletions cut 6 bases from V and 5 bases from J, with 13 bases between. This CDR3 region has 13 residues. CDR1 and CDR2 (germline): SGHVS, FQNEAQ. The CDR3 loop reads CASRVTRLETQYF. The CDR3 nucleotides read TGTGCCAGCAGGGTTACTAGATTGGAGACCCAGTACTTC.

The chain is built from TRBV5-4 and TRBJ2-3; 11 bases fit TRBD2. V trimming: 4 bases; J trimming: 2 bases; junction bases outside the gene matches: 15. Germline V gives CDR1 SGHNT, CDR2 YYREEE (reference sequence). CDR3 length: 19 residues. The CDR3 protein is CASSGKSEASGGHTDTQYF. DNA for the CDR3: TGTGCCAGCAGCGGCAAAAGTGAGGCTAGCGGGGGGCACACAGATACGCAGTATTTT.

J is TRBJ1-5 and V is TRBV4-1; no clear D. CDR1 is MGHRA, CDR2 YSYEKL, per germline. The CDR3 consists of 16 residues. With 1 base removed from V and 2 bases from J, the gap between germline ends came to 12 bases. The CDR3 DNA reads TGCGCCAGCAGCCAAGGGTGGGGAACGGGCAATCAGCCCCAGCATTTT. It specifies CASSQGWGTGNQPQHF.

By frequency in the sample, this clonotype is medium-sized. V is TRBV20-1 and J is TRBJ1-2, with D tentatively TRBD1 (6 bases). CDR3 length: 14 residues. The V gene's germline CDR1 is DFQATT and CDR2 SNEGSKA (reference sequence). Deletions cut 6 bases from V and 5 bases from J, with 19 bases between. In DNA, the CDR3 is TGCAGTGCCCTCTCCACGCGGGACAAATATGGCTACACCTTC. Translation gives CSALSTRDKYGYTF.

The chain has TRBV12-5 and TRBJ2-1; 7 nucleotides agree with TRBD1. The germline CDR1 and CDR2 sequences are LGHNT and FRNRAP. The trim removed 1 base at V and 2 bases at J, leaving 8 bases unmatched. The CDR3 loop spans 17 amino acids. The CDR3 DNA sequence: TGTGCTAGTGGTTTGGCGACCGGGACAGAACCCTACAATGAGCAGTTCTTC. Residues: CASGLATGTEPYNEQFF.

This clonotype has just a few counts. The rearrangement uses TRBV6-2 or TRBV6-3 and TRBJ2-2, with TRBD1 matching over 8 bases. Germline CDR1 and CDR2: MNHEY and SVGEGT. The CDR3 totals 15 residues. The trim removed 6 bases at V and 1 base at J, leaving 4 bases unmatched. CDR3 nucleotides: TGTGCCAGCAGATCGGGACAGGTGAACACCGGGGAGCTGTTTTTT. Translated, it gives CASRSGQVNTGELFF.

V and J are TRBV19 and TRBJ1-6, with TRBD1 as a possible D gene (5 bases). The CDR3 contains 15 residues. CDR1 is LNHDA and CDR2 is SQIVND in the germline V gene (reference sequence). Trimming removed 5 bases from V and 4 bases from J, with 12 bases in between. CDR3 protein: CASSLRGEYNSPLHF. CDR3 bases: TGTGCCAGTAGTCTTAGGGGCGAATATAATTCACCCCTCCACTTT.